Sequencing of this TCR beta chain was carried out in a study of blood T cells in healthy people across ages. Study findings and constraints: The donors' CMV status was not determined, possibly confounding changes in expanded clonotypes. Diversity of TCR beta correlated strongly with naive T cell percentage.

Deletions cut 6 bases from V and 3 bases from J, with 17 bases between. The CDR3 is 15 amino acids. Germline V gene lookup returns CDR1 SGHVS and CDR2 FQNEAQ. To note about this clonotype: Its antigen is not known.

With a J-beta primer mix and a sample-barcoded 5' primer, a second PCR ran about 6 to 11 cycles. Individual samples furnished no less than 2.5 million CDR3-containing paired-end reads apiece. TCRdb ran MiXCR on the 5' RACE reads and lists one entry per CDR3 protein. The sample yields more than 1,400,000 distinct CDR3 sequences, 40% to 50% seen once. The J gene is TRBJ1-1, the V gene TRBV7-8; no firm D call. The sequence came from a young woman in good health. The sequencing sample was made of blood. CDR3 loop: CASRFTEGFDTEAFF. CDR3 sequence (DNA): TGTGCCAGCAGGTTTACGGAGGGCTTCGACACTGAAGCTTTCTTT.